This section outlines one TCR beta chain sequence together with its context. The sample originates from a study of T cells in Graves' hyperthyroidism and ophthalmopathy. Germline V CDR1 and CDR2: SGDLS, YYNGEE. The V and J ends lost 0 bases and 1 base, in that order; junction bases with no gene match: 2. This CDR3 region has 15 residues. Researchers amplified the TCR beta CDR3 regions from RNA transcripts. The TCR CDR3 was amplified in a first-round RT-PCR using the HTBI primer set. TCRdb passed the multiplex PCR reads through MiXCR, listing each CDR3 protein once. Here the sample spans approximately 300,000 distinct CDR3 sequences, approximately 19% being singletons.

The chain carries TRBV9 and TRBJ1-1; the match to TRBD1 covers 8 bases. This clonotype was sampled from a middle-aged man with Graves' ophthalmopathy. The sample was blood. CDR3 bases: TGTGCCAGCAGCGTAGAGGACAGGGAGAACACTGAAGCTTTCTTT. It codes for CASSVEDRENTEAFF.